A selection of T cell receptor beta chains follows, all from one sample in a study of human T cells and chemical hapten exposure. TCRdb reprocessed the RACE reads via MiXCR and lists one record per CDR3 protein. The data show approximately 90,000 distinct CDR3 sequences, about 8% seen once. Source: whole blood, taken in connection with sensitization to the hapten diphenylcyclopropenone (DPC). All receptors come from a man between 35 and 55 years old with alopecia areata. Some clones in this sample may be carry-over from other donors' samples. Both conserved end residues are part of each CDR3. A D gene is named only where the DNA matches it firmly. Rows may omit the clone size; those that give it use once, few, many or a size class.

>NA|TRBJ1-1|few|TRBV28
TGTGCCAGCAGTCTAGTGAGTTCTGAAGCTTTCTTT
CASSLVSSEAFF
>TRBD1|TRBJ1-1|few|TRBV5-4
TGTGCCAGCAGCAAGACCGGGACAGGGTACACTGAAGCTTTCTTT
CASSKTGTGYTEAFF
>TRBD2|TRBJ2-1|few|TRBV29-1
TGCAGCGTTTTGGTAGCGGGAGAGGGTGAGCAGTTCTTC
CSVLVAGEGEQFF
>NA|TRBJ2-5|few|TRBV4-2
TGTGCCAGCAGCCAAGATTCTGCCGAGACCCAGTACTTC
CASSQDSAETQYF
>TRBD1|TRBJ1-4|NA|TRBV4-3
TGCGCCAGCAGCCAAGATTGGACAGGGAATGAAAAACTGTTTTTT
CASSQDWTGNEKLFF
>NA|TRBJ1-5|NA|TRBV12-3/TRBV12-4
TGTGCCAGCAGTTTACAGGGCAGCAATCAGCCCCAGCATTTT
CASSLQGSNQPQHF
>NA|TRBJ2-2|few|TRBV3-1
TGTGCCAGCAGCCAAGTTGTCGGGAACGCCGGGGAGCTGTTTTTT
CASSQVVGNAGELFF
>TRBD2|TRBJ2-1|once|TRBV6-2/TRBV6-3
TGTGCCAGCCGAACTGGGGGGGATGAGCAGTTCTTC
CASRTGGDEQFF
>TRBD2|TRBJ2-7|NA|TRBV5-1
TGCGCCAGCAGCTTCAGTCTAGCGGGAGAAGGGTACGAGCAGTACTTC
CASSFSLAGEGYEQYF
>TRBD2|TRBJ2-6|few|TRBV12-3/TRBV12-4
TGTGCCAGCGCCCCGGGAGGAGTTGTAGCTGGGGCCAACGTCCTGACTTTC
CASAPGGVVAGANVLTF
>TRBD1|TRBJ2-1|many|TRBV4-2
TGTGCCAGCAGCCTGGGGACAGTAAACTCCTACAATGAGCAGTTCTTC
CASSLGTVNSYNEQFF
>NA|TRBJ2-7|NA|TRBV6-1
TGTGCCAGCATTAAGGATTACGAGCAGTACTTC
CASIKDYEQYF
>TRBD1|TRBJ1-3|many|TRBV2
TGTGCCAGCAGGACAGGGGGCTCTGGAAACACCATATATTTT
CASRTGGSGNTIYF
>NA|TRBJ2-1|few|TRBV20-1
TGCAGTGCTAGAGATTACGAGGGATACAATGAGCAGTTCTTC
CSARDYEGYNEQFF
>TRBD1|TRBJ1-5|few|TRBV20-1
TGCAGTGCTAATGCCAGGGGGCGCCTAAAGCCCCAGCATTTT
CSANARGRLKPQHF
>TRBD1|TRBJ1-4|NA|TRBV6-2/TRBV6-3
TGTGCCAGCAGACAAGGACAGGGGGCCGGTGAAAAACTGTTTTTT
CASRQGQGAGEKLFF
>NA|TRBJ2-1|few|TRBV6-2/TRBV6-3
TGTGCCAGCACCCAGCCCGACTACTCCTACAATGAGCAGTTCTTC
CASTQPDYSYNEQFF
>TRBD2|TRBJ2-3|many|TRBV6-5
TGTGCCAGCAGTTACTCGAATTGGGAGTCCGGGACTAGCGGCACAGATACGCAGTATTTT
CASSYSNWESGTSGTDTQYF
>NA|TRBJ1-2|NA|TRBV7-2
TGTGCCAGCAGCGGGCGGCAGAGGAGGAGTCACTATGGCTACACCTTC
CASSGRQRRSHYGYTF
>TRBD2|TRBJ2-7|many|TRBV4-2
TGTGCCAGCAGCCAAGAGGGAGCGGGGGGGATCTACGAGCAGTACTTC
CASSQEGAGGIYEQYF
>NA|TRBJ2-1|many|TRBV6-2/TRBV6-3
TGTGCCAGCAGCCCAAGCGGTTCGGGCTACAATGAGCAGTTCTTC
CASSPSGSGYNEQFF
>NA|TRBJ2-3|NA|TRBV7-2
TGTGCCAGCAGCTTAGTACCTATCTATCCTGGTCGCACAGATACGCAGTATTTT
CASSLVPIYPGRTDTQYF
>TRBD1|TRBJ1-5|few|TRBV9
TGTGCCAGCAGCGTAGTAGCCGACAGGGGCGTCAATCAGCCCCAGCATTTT
CASSVVADRGVNQPQHF
>TRBD2|TRBJ2-3|few|TRBV18
TGTGCCAGCTCACCACTTTCGGGAGGAAGCACAGATACGCAGTATTTT
CASSPLSGGSTDTQYF
>TRBD1|TRBJ1-4|many|TRBV2
TGTGCCAGCATTAACAGGGGAACTAATGAAAAACTGTTTTTT
CASINRGTNEKLFF
>NA|TRBJ2-7|NA|TRBV9
TGTGCCAGCAGCGTAGGACCCTCCACAGGGCCTGGCGAGCAGTACTTC
CASSVGPSTGPGEQYF
>TRBD2|TRBJ2-4|few|TRBV5-1
TGCGCCAGCAGTAAGCGGGAGGAAAACATTCAGTACTTC
CASSKREENIQYF
>NA|TRBJ2-5|NA|TRBV7-2
TGTGCCAGCAGCCCGCGGACCGAGGGGCTACAAGAGACCCAGTACTTC
CASSPRTEGLQETQYF